These 10 T cell receptor beta chains were sequenced from one sample in a study of cytomegalovirus exposure and HLA in healthy donors. The study ran its PCR with 60 Vbeta and 13 Jbeta primers. The repertoire was sequenced with immunoSEQ multiplex PCR; TCRdb's copy has only in-frame clones and lacks some. The sample totals around 130,000 clones. Sequencing was performed on PBMCs. The receptors here all came from a woman aged 60-70 years in good health and CMV-seronegative.

The V gene is TRBV2, the J gene TRBJ2-5, with 9 positions matching TRBD1. Gene TRBJ2-7 matches the end of the DNA better, so the J call may be wrong. Germline V gene lookup returns CDR1 SNHLY and CDR2 FYNNEI. The CDR3 contains 15 residues. CDR3 protein: CASSDRTGGMTEQYF. CDR3 DNA: TGTGCCAGCAGTGATAGAACAGGGGGCATGACCGAGCAGTACTTC.

The rearrangement joins TRBV19 to TRBJ2-3, with 10 bases that match TRBD2. Germline loops: CDR1 LNHDA, CDR2 SQIVND (reference sequence). This CDR3 comprises 17 residues. V trimming: 3 bases; J trimming: 5 bases; junction bases outside the gene matches: 11. The CDR3 protein is CASSIPSGGAKKDTQYF. CDR3 in DNA: TGTGCCAGTAGTATTCCGAGCGGGGGGGCCAAAAAAGATACGCAGTATTTT.

The V and J genes are TRBV27 and TRBJ2-1, with TRBD1 matching over 7 bases. The V and J ends lost 6 bases and 6 bases, in that order; junction bases with no gene match: 5. The CDR3 is 13 amino acids. In germline, CDR1 is MNHEY, CDR2 SMNVEV (reference sequence). For the CDR3, the DNA is TGTGCCAGCAGGATGACAGGGTTCAATGAGCAGTTCTTC. Amino acids: CASRMTGFNEQFF.

This rearrangement joins TRBV6-1 to TRBJ1-2; D remains unclear. Germline V gene data show CDR1 as MNHNS and CDR2 as SASEGT. V lost 1 base and J 2 bases, leaving 5 bases between the germline ends. The CDR3 sequence is 13 residues long. This chain's CDR3 is CASSEGRNYGYTF. The CDR3, as DNA: TGTGCCAGCAGTGAAGGCCGGAACTATGGCTACACCTTC.

The chain combines TRBV7-9 with TRBJ2-5; 7 bases line up with TRBD1. The germline V gene has CDR1 SEHNR and CDR2 FQNEAQ (reference sequence). Trimming took 2 bases from V and 1 from J; bases not matched to a gene: 4. This CDR3 is 15 amino acids long. CDR3 DNA sequence: TGTGCCAGCAGCTTATTGGGGACAGCCCAAGAGACCCAGTACTTC. The encoded protein is CASSLLGTAQETQYF. Full variable domain (missing parts from reference TRBV7-9 and TRBJ2-5): DTGVSQNPRHKITKRGQNVTFRCDPISEHNRLYWYRQTLGQGPEFLTYFQNEAQLEKSRLLSDRFSAERPKGSFSTLEIQRTEQGDSAMYLCASSLLGTAQETQYFGPGTRLLVL.

The V and J genes are TRBV6-1 and TRBJ2-5, with D unresolved. The V and J ends lost 7 bases and 0 bases respectively, with 12 bases between them. CDR1 and CDR2 (germline): MNHNS, SASEGT. The CDR3 runs to 14 residues. The CDR3 DNA reads TGTGCCAGCAAAACCGGGTGGTACCAAGAGACCCAGTACTTC. Translating it yields CASKTGWYQETQYF.

The rearrangement joins TRBV5-6 to TRBJ2-1, with 9 bases matching TRBD1. V gave up 6 bases and J gave up 15 bases; unmatched junction bases: 1. The CDR3 length is 9 residues. Germline values: CDR1 SGHDT, CDR2 YYEEEE. CDR3 nucleotide sequence: TGTGCCAGCAAGGACAGGGGGTTCTTC. Translating gives CASKDRGFF.

The chain carries TRBV13 and TRBJ2-4; weak D call: TRBD1 (6 bases). The CDR3 covers 18 residues. Trimming pared 5 bases from V and 7 bases from J, leaving 27 bases between. Germline V gene sequence: CDR1 PRHDT, CDR2 FYEKMQ (reference sequence). The CDR3 sequence is CASSPNGQSTRRGNIQYF. The CDR3 DNA follows: TGTGCCAGCAGCCCCAATGGACAGAGTACCCGTCGCGGCAACATTCAGTACTTC.

The V call is TRBV4-1, the J call TRBJ1-2, with a weak D call TRBD1 (6 bases). CDR3 length equals 14 residues. Germline V gene data show CDR1 as MGHRA and CDR2 as YSYEKL. With 0 bases removed from V and 4 bases from J, the gap between germline ends came to 9 bases. The CDR3: CASSQETGPYGYTF. In DNA, the CDR3 is TGCGCCAGCAGCCAAGAAACAGGGCCCTATGGCTACACCTTC.

Comment on this clone: A read error may produce the germline difference seen at one junction end. This chain connects TRBV6-5 to TRBJ2-5; 7 nucleotides match TRBD1. There are 9 residues in the CDR3. Germline V gene lookup returns CDR1 MNHEY and CDR2 SVGAGI. The CDR3 sequence is CASSNGQDF. The CDR3 nucleotides read TGTGCCAGCAGTAATGGACAGGACTTC.